Below, one T cell receptor (beta chain) is given with its context. No antigen is known for it. Next came a second PCR, run for about 7 to 12 cycles, which used a sample-barcoded 5' primer along with a J-beta primer mix. Each of the cDNA molecules was tagged by a template-switch adaptor with 12 random nucleotides. TCRdb reprocessed the 5' RACE reads via MiXCR and lists one record per CDR3 protein. The data hold about 970,000 distinct CDR3 sequences, with about 53% observed a single time. Trimming left V 1 base short and J 7 bases short, with 10 bases between. This CDR3 contains 13 residues. CDR1 is MNHNS, CDR2 SASEGT, per germline. This sample stems from a study of blood T cells in healthy people across ages. About the study: Every two T cells gave about one barcoded beta molecule via template switching.

Regarding the study as a whole: TCR beta diversity correlated strongly with naive T cell percentage. With age, beta diversity per million T cells declined roughly linearly, significantly by 40.

Sample: blood. The source is a woman aged 55-70 years in good health. The V call is TRBV6-1, the J call TRBJ1-2, with a tentative D call TRBD1 (5 bases). DNA for the CDR3: TGTGCCAGCAGTGAAGGGGGCGAGGGTGGCTACACCTTC. It translates to CASSEGGEGGYTF.